The 11 T cell receptor beta chains reported below all come from one sample, sequenced in a study of graft-versus-host responses after intestinal transplantation. These receptors' antigens are unknown. Measured with immunoSEQ multiplex PCR; TCRdb has only the in-frame clones, and not every one. The sample contains around 100,000 clones, 90% to 95% of which appear only once. The material was unstimulated CD4+ T cells sorted from spleen or lymph node cells, obtained before transplant. The origin of the receptors is a human donor who was the organ donor for an intestinal transplant.

This clone was counted a single time. The chain links TRBV6-1 to TRBJ2-7, with 8 bases fitting TRBD1. Germline values: CDR1 MNHNS, CDR2 SASEGT. With V trimmed by 6 bases and J by 2 bases, 6 bases remained unmatched. The CDR3 spans 14 residues. CDR3 amino acids: CASSSTGDTYEQYF. CDR3 in DNA: TGTGCCAGCAGCTCGACAGGGGATACCTACGAGCAGTACTTC.

In its sample, this clone was seen a few times. The rearrangement joins TRBV6-5 to TRBJ1-1; D gene ambiguous. The CDR3 length is 15 residues. V was shortened by 6 bases and J by 5 bases, with 19 bases between the two germline ends. Per the germline V gene, CDR1 is MNHEY and CDR2 is SVGAGI. CDR3 coding DNA: TGTGCCAGCAGGCTGGGTCTTTCCCCGTGGACTGAAGCTTTCTTT. It codes for CASRLGLSPWTEAFF.

The chain couples TRBV9 to TRBJ1-2, with 7 bases that match TRBD1. CDR1 is SGDLS and CDR2 is YYNGEE in the germline V gene. The CDR3 contains 14 residues. Germline trimming cut 4 bases from V and 4 bases from J; bases unmatched to any gene: 7. The CDR3 DNA reads as TGTGCCAGCAGCCCGAAGGGACAGATCTATGGCTACACCTTC. Its translation: CASSPKGQIYGYTF.

The rearrangement joins TRBV18 to TRBJ1-3, with 8 bases identical to TRBD1. The ends lost 3 bases at V and 3 bases at J; junction bases unmatched: 7. The CDR3 has 16 amino acids. The germline V gene encodes CDR1 KGHSH and CDR2 LQKENI. The CDR3 coding sequence is TGTGCCAGCTCACCCGGGACAGGTTCGGGTGGAAACACCATATATTTT. Amino acids: CASSPGTGSGGNTIYF.

The chain uses TRBV5-6 and TRBJ2-6; 8 bases line up with TRBD2. The germline V gene has CDR1 SGHDT and CDR2 YYEEEE. V dropped 0 bases and J dropped 4; count of bases not matched to a gene: 3. The CDR3 sequence is 16 residues long. The DNA for the CDR3 is TGTGCCAGCAGCTTGGTCGGGGGGGCCGGGGCCAACGTCCTGACTTTC. Its protein product is CASSLVGGAGANVLTF. The full variable domain, its missing parts supplied by reference TRBV5-6 and TRBJ2-6, is DAGVTQSPTHLIKTRGQQVTLRCSPKSGHDTVSWYQQALGQGPQFIFQYYEEEERQRGNFPDRFSGHQFPNYSSELNVNALLLGDSALYLCASSLVGGAGANVLTFGAGSRLTVL.

The chain employs TRBV25-1 and TRBJ1-4; D call uncertain. This CDR3 is 14 amino acids long. Germline V gene data show CDR1 as MGHDK and CDR2 as SYGVNS. The V end lost 3 bases, the J end lost 0 bases, and 5 bases lay between the germline ends. CDR3 in amino acids: CASSEWSTNEKLFF. CDR3 DNA: TGTGCCAGCAGTGAGTGGTCAACTAATGAAAAACTGTTTTTT. The full variable domain, rest sourced from reference TRBV25-1 and TRBJ1-4, is EADIYQTPRYLVIGTGKKITLECSQTMGHDKMYWYQQDPGMELHLIHYSYGVNSTEKGDLSSESTVSRIRTEHFPLTLESARPSHTSQYLCASSEWSTNEKLFFGSGTQLSVL.

The chain links TRBV6-6 to TRBJ2-1; weak D call: TRBD2 (6 bases). Between the trimmed V and J ends, which lost 1 base and 7 bases, there was a span of 8 bases. Germline CDR1 MNHNY, CDR2 SVGAGI (reference sequence). The CDR3 extends over 13 amino acids. CDR3 sequence: CASSYFSGNEQFF. The DNA for the CDR3 is TGTGCCAGCAGTTACTTCAGCGGGAATGAGCAGTTCTTC.

The V and J genes are TRBV27 and TRBJ2-5; tentative D call: TRBD2 (5 bases). This CDR3 has 13 amino acids. V was trimmed by 6 bases and J by 2 bases, leaving 10 bases between them. CDR1 MNHEY and CDR2 SMNVEV come from the germline V gene (reference sequence). The CDR3 sequence: CASRPRAQETQYF. For the CDR3, the DNA is TGTGCCAGCAGACCGCGGGCTCAAGAGACCCAGTACTTC.

The V call is TRBV19, the J call TRBJ1-2, with TRBD1 matching 10 bases. The CDR3 length is 14 residues. J lost 5 bases, V lost 3 bases, and 3 bases had no gene match. Germline loops: CDR1 LNHDA, CDR2 SQIVND (reference sequence). The CDR3 is CASSIGTGVYGYTF. Written as DNA, the CDR3 is TGTGCCAGTAGTATCGGGACAGGGGTTTATGGCTACACCTTC.

This clone occurred once. The chain carries TRBV4-2 and TRBJ1-2, with D maybe TRBD1 (6 bases). V lost 2 bases to trimming and J lost 7 bases, with 11 bases between them. This CDR3 spans 13 amino acids. Germline V gives CDR1 LGHNA, CDR2 YNFKEQ. This CDR3 reads CASSQSRGGGYTF. In DNA form, the CDR3 reads TGTGCCAGCAGCCAATCGAGAGGGGGTGGCTACACCTTC.

The V and J genes are TRBV28 and TRBJ2-7, with 9 bases matching TRBD2. J was trimmed by 2 bases and V by 2 bases; bases with no gene match: 4. The germline gives CDR1 MDHEN, CDR2 SYDVKM. This CDR3 is built from 15 residues. CDR3 residues: CASSLAGGPPYEQYF. The CDR3 bases are TGTGCCAGCAGTTTAGCGGGAGGGCCGCCCTACGAGCAGTACTTC.